Listed below are T cell receptor beta chains from one sample, sequenced in a study of a mutant IDH1 vaccine in newly diagnosed glioma. The repertoire was sequenced with immunoSEQ multiplex PCR; TCRdb's copy has only in-frame clones and lacks some. This sample carries some 36,000 clones, around 81% of them seen once, and the ten largest clones take around an eighth. Their cognate antigens are unknown. The material was PBMCs, obtained from a glioma patient whose treatment included an IDH1 peptide vaccine. The source of these receptors is a man in his fifties or sixties with glioma. Both conserved end residues are part of each CDR3. A D gene is named only where the DNA matches it firmly. Some rows mark clone size as missing; the rest say once, few, many or name a class of expanded clone.

j_call,d_call,v_call,cdr3_length,clone_size,cdr3_aa,cdr3_nt
TRBJ1-3,NA,TRBV6-5,15,NA,CASSYSMGSGNTIYF,TGTGCCAGCAGTTACTCGATGGGGTCAGGAAACACCATATATTTT
TRBJ1-3,TRBD1,TRBV6-5,13,NA,CASSDPQGSTIYF,TGTGCCAGCAGCGATCCACAGGGGTCCACCATATATTTT
TRBJ1-5,NA,TRBV18,14,NA,CASQASGLNQPQHF,TGTGCCAGCCAAGCTTCAGGGCTCAATCAGCCCCAGCATTTT
TRBJ2-2,NA,TRBV10-3,15,NA,CAIRRDSQNTGELFF,TGTGCCATCAGGAGGGACTCACAGAACACCGGGGAGCTGTTTTTT
TRBJ1-2,NA,TRBV18,15,NA,CASSPSGQPNYGYTF,TGTGCCAGCTCACCAAGTGGACAGCCTAACTATGGCTACACCTTC
TRBJ1-3,TRBD1,TRBV4-1,18,NA,CASSQDPGTGSSGNTIYF,TGCGCCAGCAGCCAGGACCCCGGGACAGGGAGCTCTGGAAACACCATATATTTT
TRBJ2-5,NA,TRBV6-1,17,NA,CASSQGGGQGQGETQYF,TGTGCCAGCAGTCAAGGGGGTGGGCAGGGGCAAGGGGAGACCCAGTACTTC
TRBJ2-2,TRBD1,TRBV7-7,14,NA,CASSLGTGDGELFF,TGTGCCAGCAGCCTAGGGACAGGGGACGGGGAGCTGTTTTTT
TRBJ2-1,TRBD1,TRBV10-3,15,NA,CAISERDRSYNEQFF,TGTGCCATCAGTGAGAGGGACAGGAGCTACAATGAGCAGTTCTTC
TRBJ2-5,TRBD2,TRBV28,17,NA,CASSLLGLAAIQETQYF,TGTGCCAGCAGTTTACTCGGACTAGCGGCCATTCAAGAGACCCAGTACTTC
TRBJ2-5,TRBD2,TRBV11-3,16,NA,CASSYRTSGHQETQYF,TGTGCCAGCAGCTATCGGACTAGCGGGCACCAAGAGACCCAGTACTTC
TRBJ2-7,NA,TRBV5-8,13,NA,CASTGSGSYEQYF,TGTGCCAGCACCGGGAGTGGGAGCTACGAGCAGTACTTC
TRBJ2-7,NA,TRBV2,13,once,CATTKGGSYEQYF,TGTGCCACCACAAAAGGCGGATCCTACGAGCAGTACTTC
TRBJ1-1,NA,TRBV19,14,NA,CASLPGDGDTEAFF,TGTGCCAGCTTACCGGGGGACGGCGACACTGAAGCTTTCTTT
TRBJ2-7,NA,TRBV2,14,few,CASSAGQLAYEQYF,TGTGCCAGCAGCGCGGGACAGCTTGCCTACGAGCAGTACTTC
TRBJ1-4,NA,TRBV5-4,13,NA,CAYRDATNEKLFF,TGTGCCTACAGAGACGCAACTAATGAAAAACTGTTTTTT
TRBJ1-1,TRBD1,TRBV19,17,NA,CASTRTGTDSWGTEAFF,TGTGCCAGTACCAGAACCGGGACAGACTCCTGGGGCACTGAAGCTTTCTTT
TRBJ2-1,TRBD2,TRBV5-4,17,NA,CASSTMVLAGNDNEQFF,TGTGCCAGCAGCACAATGGTTCTAGCGGGAAATGACAATGAGCAGTTCTTC
TRBJ1-1,NA,TRBV6-5,14,NA,CASTLDGGDTEAFF,TGTGCCAGCACCCTCGATGGGGGGGACACTGAAGCTTTCTTT
TRBJ1-2,TRBD1,TRBV6-6,14,NA,CASSYFQGAYGYTF,TGTGCCAGCAGTTACTTTCAGGGGGCGTATGGCTACACCTTC
TRBJ1-4,NA,TRBV11-3,13,once,CASSPLGTEKLFF,TGTGCCAGCAGCCCCTTGGGGACTGAAAAACTGTTTTTT
TRBJ1-2,NA,TRBV27,16,NA,CASSLSEVGGAYGYTF,TGTGCCAGCAGTTTATCGGAGGTAGGGGGTGCCTATGGCTACACCTTC
TRBJ1-1,NA,TRBV18,14,few,CASSPQGTVTEAFF,TGTGCCAGCTCACCACAGGGGACGGTCACTGAAGCTTTCTTT
TRBJ2-5,NA,TRBV7-2,14,NA,CASSFDRTQETQYF,TGTGCCAGCAGCTTCGACAGGACCCAAGAGACCCAGTACTTC
TRBJ2-7,TRBD1,TRBV27,14,NA,CASSLDRGSYEQYF,TGTGCCAGCAGTCTCGACAGGGGATCCTACGAGCAGTACTTC
TRBJ2-7,TRBD1,TRBV7-9,15,few,CASIKQGVPSYEQYF,TGTGCCAGCATCAAACAGGGGGTACCGTCCTACGAGCAGTACTTC
TRBJ2-7,TRBD1,TRBV28,15,NA,CASSRPGQGTYEQYF,TGTGCCAGCAGTAGACCGGGACAGGGGACATACGAGCAGTACTTC
TRBJ1-1,NA,TRBV27,12,NA,CASSAGNTEAFF,TGTGCCAGCAGTGCGGGGAACACTGAAGCTTTCTTT
TRBJ1-5,TRBD1,TRBV29-1,13,NA,CSVGRGLGQPQHF,TGCAGCGTCGGCAGGGGGTTAGGACAGCCCCAGCATTTT
TRBJ2-7,NA,TRBV20-1,11,NA,CSARGSYEQYF,TGCAGTGCTAGAGGTTCCTACGAGCAGTACTTC
TRBJ2-7,NA,TRBV29-1,14,NA,CSVEFRDGGYEQYF,TGCAGCGTTGAATTTCGGGACGGAGGCTACGAGCAGTACTTC
TRBJ1-1,TRBD1,TRBV2,13,NA,CASNYYQDREAFF,TGTGCCAGCAATTATTACCAGGACAGGGAAGCTTTCTTT
TRBJ1-5,NA,TRBV6-7,17,once,CASSYFELARGGQPQHF,TGTGCCAGCAGTTACTTCGAATTGGCCCGAGGGGGTCAGCCCCAGCATTTT
TRBJ2-7,NA,TRBV28,11,NA,CASSFRSEQYF,TGTGCCAGCAGTTTTAGAAGTGAGCAGTACTTC
TRBJ2-7,NA,TRBV6-1,13,NA,CASRRSLSYEQYF,TGTGCCAGCCGCCGATCCCTCTCCTACGAGCAGTACTTC
TRBJ2-1,TRBD1,TRBV6-5,15,NA,CASRFTGTGDDEQFF,TGTGCCAGCAGATTTACCGGGACAGGGGACGATGAGCAGTTCTTC
TRBJ1-6,NA,TRBV6-1,13,once,CASSEGVDSPLHF,TGTGCCAGCAGTGAAGGGGTAGACTCACCCCTCCACTTT
TRBJ1-2,TRBD1,TRBV27,13,NA,CASSLTGVGGYTF,TGTGCCAGCAGTCTCACAGGGGTTGGTGGCTACACCTTC
TRBJ2-7,NA,TRBV2,12,NA,CATSKPTYEQYF,TGTGCCACCTCAAAGCCGACCTACGAGCAGTACTTC
TRBJ2-5,NA,TRBV4-1,15,NA,CASSQDPGHRETQYF,TGCGCCAGCAGCCAAGATCCGGGACATAGAGAGACCCAGTACTTC
TRBJ1-6,TRBD1,TRBV7-2,15,NA,CASSPTTGVGSPLHF,TGTGCCAGCAGCCCCACGACAGGGGTAGGGTCACCCCTCCACTTT
TRBJ1-1,NA,TRBV6-5,14,NA,CASRPVGATTEAFF,TGTGCCAGCAGACCCGTTGGGGCGACCACTGAAGCTTTCTTT
TRBJ1-5,NA,TRBV5-4,15,NA,CASSSMKDSNQPQHF,TGTGCCAGCAGCTCAATGAAAGATAGCAATCAGCCCCAGCATTTT
TRBJ2-7,NA,TRBV6-5,15,NA,CASSYSGSTSYEQYF,TGTGCCAGCAGTTACTCCGGTAGTACCAGCTACGAGCAGTACTTC
TRBJ2-3,NA,TRBV5-4,11,once,CASSLEDTQYF,TGTGCCAGCAGCTTGGAAGATACGCAGTATTTT
TRBJ1-4,NA,TRBV4-1,14,NA,CASSQLGPNEKLFF,TGCGCCAGCAGCCAGTTGGGACCTAATGAAAAACTGTTTTTT
TRBJ2-7,NA,TRBV29-1,13,NA,CSVEGGSDYEQYF,TGCAGCGTTGAAGGGGGATCGGACTACGAGCAGTACTTC
TRBJ2-3,TRBD2,TRBV19,18,few,CASSGGTSGHPSTDTQYF,TGTGCCAGTAGTGGGGGGACTAGCGGACACCCTAGCACAGATACGCAGTATTTT
TRBJ2-1,NA,TRBV29-1,10,NA,CSVAHNEQFF,TGCAGCGTTGCTCACAATGAGCAGTTCTTC
TRBJ1-6,NA,TRBV6-4,14,NA,CASSDSGAGSPLHF,TGTGCCAGCAGTGACTCGGGGGCGGGCTCACCCCTCCACTTT
TRBJ2-2,NA,TRBV19,11,NA,CASQGGGELFF,TGTGCCAGTCAAGGCGGCGGGGAGCTGTTTTTT